These 5 T cell receptor beta chains came from one sample sequenced in a study of shared clonotypes between healthy human individuals. Measured with immunoSEQ multiplex PCR; TCRdb has only the in-frame clones, and not every one. Of about 2.3 million clones in the sample, 85% to 95% were seen once. The sample was naive CD4+ T cells from PBMCs. The subset denotes: CD45RA+ positively selected. The origin of the receptors is a man between 18 and 35 years old in good health. Some clones in this sample may be carry-over from other donors' samples.

This CDR3 is CASRINSPSWAYNEQFF. The CDR3 DNA sequence: TGTGCCAGCAGAATTAACAGCCCGTCTTGGGCCTACAATGAGCAGTTCTTC. The genes are TRBV11-2 and TRBJ2-1, with unresolved D. There are 17 residues in the CDR3. Per the germline V gene, CDR1 is SGHAT and CDR2 is FQNNGV. Between the trimmed V and J ends, which lost 6 bases and 2 bases, there was a span of 20 bases.

This clone was picked up one time. The chain combines TRBV27 with TRBJ1-5; unclear D gene. V was trimmed by 9 bases and J by 2 bases, leaving 14 bases between them. The CDR3 length is 14 residues. Germline-derived CDR1 and CDR2 are MNHEY and SMNVEV (reference sequence). The CDR3 protein is CASSSTVGNQPQHF. The CDR3 DNA sequence: TGTGCCAGTAGCTCGACCGTAGGCAATCAGCCCCAGCATTTT.

The rearrangement joins TRBV18 to TRBJ1-2; no definite D call. From germline, CDR1 is KGHSH and CDR2 LQKENI. The CDR3 is 17 amino acids. Trimming stripped 2 bases from V and 4 bases from J, with 20 bases between. CDR3: CASSPGEPATLSYGYTF. The CDR3 DNA sequence: TGTGCCAGCTCACCAGGGGAACCGGCAACGTTGTCCTATGGCTACACCTTC.

A word on this clone: This specimen includes other DNA sequences encoding the same CDR3. The chain couples TRBV18 to TRBJ2-2; 7 bases line up with TRBD1. The ends lost 1 base at V and 4 bases at J; junction bases unmatched: 3. Germline V gives CDR1 KGHSH, CDR2 LQKENI. The CDR3 sequence is 15 residues long. The CDR3 DNA reads TGTGCCAGCTCACCACAGGGGGCAAGCACCGGGGAGCTGTTTTTT. Its protein product is CASSPQGASTGELFF.

CDR3 nucleotide sequence: TGTGCCAGCAGTTTATATGGGGGCGGACTAGCGGGAGCTGAGCAGTTCTTC. This codes for CASSLYGGGLAGAEQFF. This chain links TRBV27 with TRBJ2-1, with 13 bases lining up with TRBD2. After removal of 1 base from V and 9 bases from J, the junction contained 9 bases not matched to a gene. This CDR3 comprises 17 residues. Germline lookup yields CDR1 MNHEY and CDR2 SMNVEV (reference sequence).